The next 22 T cell receptor beta chains were all read from a single sample in a study of T and B cells in COVID-19 patients. Multiplex PCR with BIOMED2 TRB-A/B primer pools amplified TRB rearrangements. TCRdb called the multiplex PCR reads again in MiXCR, with one record for every CDR3 protein. Of 13,000 to 15,000 distinct CDR3 sequences in the sample, 25% to 30% are singletons; the top ten hold approximately 7%. From blood, about 250-500 ng of genomic DNA served as TRB template. The source material was blood. These receptor sequences come from a human donor who had recovered from COVID-19.

The chain is built from TRBV19 and TRBJ2-7, with D maybe TRBD1 (5 bases). Germline CDR1 LNHDA, CDR2 SQIVND (reference sequence). The CDR3 is made up of 12 amino acids. V gave up 5 bases and J gave up 6 bases, with 11 bases separating them. CDR3 loop: CASSQTGAEQYF. The CDR3, as DNA: TGTGCCAGTAGTCAAACAGGAGCCGAGCAGTACTTC.

The chain is built from TRBV5-1 and TRBJ1-4, with a weak D call TRBD1 (6 bases). V lost 0 bases and J 4 bases, leaving 7 bases between the germline ends. Germline V gene lookup returns CDR1 SGHRS and CDR2 YFSETQ. This CDR3 is built from 14 residues. The CDR3 is CASSLEGGNEKLFF. CDR3 bases: TGCGCCAGCAGCTTGGAAGGGGGTAATGAAAAACTGTTTTTT.

The V call is TRBV20-1, the J call TRBJ2-3, with 7 bases aligning to TRBD2. Germline trimming cut 3 bases from V and 5 bases from J; bases unmatched to any gene: 5. Per germline, CDR1 DFQATT and CDR2 SNEGSKA (reference sequence). CDR3 length: 13 residues. The CDR3, as DNA: TGCAGTGCTAGCTCGGGGGGTCGAGATACGCAGTATTTT. Translated, it gives CSASSGGRDTQYF.

This clonotype rates as medium-sized. As DNA, the CDR3 is TGTGCCAGCAGTTACTCTCCAGGGGAAACCTACGAGCAGTACTTC. It yields the protein CASSYSPGETYEQYF. The rearrangement links TRBV6-6 to TRBJ2-7, with a weak D call TRBD1 (6 bases). In germline, CDR1 is MNHNY, CDR2 SVGAGI (reference sequence). Deletions cut 0 bases from V and 2 bases from J, with 11 bases between. The CDR3 is made up of 15 amino acids.

This clonotype was seen a single time. Being one base from a much bigger clone, this may be a read error. This sequence joins TRBV19 and TRBJ1-2; 7 positions agree with TRBD1. Germline assignment: CDR1 LNHDA and CDR2 SQIVND (reference sequence). The CDR3 runs to 13 residues. The CDR3 bases are TGTGCCAGTAGTATCGTCCACAGGGGTGGCCACACCTTC. Translating gives CASSIVHRGGHTF.

The J gene is TRBJ1-1, the V gene TRBV6-6; no clear D. V gave up 2 bases and J gave up 1 base, with 8 bases separating them. The CDR3 totals 14 residues. Germline CDR1 is MNHNY and CDR2 is SVGAGI (reference sequence). In nucleotides, the CDR3 is TGTGCCAGCAGTTACCTTGATCCGAACACTGAAGCTTTCTTT. This gives the protein CASSYLDPNTEAFF.

By proportion, this clonotype is medium-sized (0.01 to 0.1%). This rearrangement joins TRBV19 to TRBJ2-1; unclear D gene. Trimming took off 6 bases at V and 6 bases at J, with 15 bases between the two ends. Germline V lookup: CDR1 LNHDA, CDR2 SQIVND (reference sequence). The CDR3 loop spans 14 amino acids. DNA for the CDR3: TGTGCCAGTAGAGCAGGTTTTTTGGGCAATGAGCAGTTCTTC. Translation: CASRAGFLGNEQFF.

This clonotype is judged medium-sized. The genes are TRBV19 and TRBJ2-3; D unresolved. The germline gives CDR1 LNHDA, CDR2 SQIVND (reference sequence). Trimming took 8 bases from V and 1 from J, leaving 13 bases between them. This CDR3 comprises 14 residues. CDR3 nucleotides: TGTGCCAGTTCATTCTCGGGCGGCACAGATACGCAGTATTTT. Protein sequence: CASSFSGGTDTQYF.

The table lists this clonotype with a few counts. The chain uses TRBV7-6 and TRBJ1-4; 12 positions match TRBD1. Per germline, CDR1 SGHVS and CDR2 FNYEAQ. CDR3 size: 16 residues. V shed 7 bases, J shed 7 bases, and the junction held 10 bases outside the gene matches. The CDR3 is CASKGQGASGSEKLFF. The CDR3 region has the DNA TGTGCCAGCAAGGGACAGGGGGCCTCAGGAAGTGAAAAACTGTTTTTT. Variable domain in full (rest from reference TRBV7-6 and TRBJ1-4): GAGVSQSPRYKVTKRGQDVALRCDPISGHVSLYWYRQALGQGPEFLTYFNYEAQQDKSGLPNDRFSAERPEGSISTLTIQRTEQRDSAMYRCASKGQGASGSEKLFFGSGTQLSVL.

Ten or more counts support this clonotype. This sequence joins TRBV19 and TRBJ1-1, with 7 bases aligning to TRBD1. The CDR3 length is 16 residues. The J segment lost 1 base and the V segment lost 7 bases, leaving 12 bases of the junction unmatched. Germline CDR1 is LNHDA and CDR2 is SQIVND (reference sequence). The CDR3 spells CASTWGTVSRNTEAFF. CDR3 nucleotides: TGTGCCAGTACTTGGGGGACAGTAAGTCGGAACACTGAAGCTTTCTTT.

The DNA for the CDR3 is TGTGCCAGCAGCCCCGAACTAGCGACTAACACCGGGGAGCTGTTTTTT. Translation gives CASSPELATNTGELFF. The chain employs TRBV7-6 and TRBJ2-2, with 7 positions matching TRBD2. Trimming at V came to 5 bases and at J to 2 bases, leaving 8 bases not matched to a gene. CDR1 SGHVS and CDR2 FNYEAQ come from the germline V gene. This CDR3 has 16 residues.

The J gene is TRBJ2-5, the V gene TRBV20-1, with 10 positions matching TRBD2. J lost 3 bases, V lost 6 bases, and 10 bases had no gene match. Germline values: CDR1 DFQATT, CDR2 SNEGSKA (reference sequence). The CDR3 has 15 amino acids. In DNA, the CDR3 is TGCAGTGCCCTCGGGGCTAGCGGGAGTGAAGAGACCCAGTACTTC. It is translated as CSALGASGSEETQYF.

Within the sample, this clonotype is medium-sized. The chain recombines TRBV18 with TRBJ2-3; possible D gene TRBD2, 6 bases. Germline values: CDR1 KGHSH, CDR2 LQKENI. Trimming removed 3 bases at V and 5 bases at J, with 6 bases between. The CDR3 runs 12 residues. The CDR3 protein is CASSPGGDTQYF. The CDR3 nucleotides are TGTGCCAGCTCACCGGGGGGAGATACGCAGTATTTT.

This chain links TRBV27 with TRBJ2-7; 10 bases match TRBD1. V shed 5 bases, J shed 4 bases, and the junction held 11 bases outside the gene matches. The germline V gene encodes CDR1 MNHEY and CDR2 SMNVEV (reference sequence). There are 16 residues in the CDR3. CDR3 DNA sequence: TGTGCCAGCAGTGTGACCGGGACAGGGGCCACGTACGAGCAGTACTTC. This encodes CASSVTGTGATYEQYF.

This clonotype was counted a few times. The V and J genes are TRBV7-9 and TRBJ2-1; D unresolved. CDR1 is SEHNR and CDR2 is FQNEAQ in the germline V gene (reference sequence). The CDR3 contains 13 residues. Trimming pared 0 bases from V and 8 bases from J, leaving 8 bases between. The CDR3 loop is CASSLAGGDEQFF. CDR3 nucleotides: TGTGCCAGCAGCTTAGCAGGTGGGGATGAGCAGTTCTTC.

This clonotype was seen a single time. The chain joins TRBV5-1 to TRBJ1-2, with D maybe TRBD1 (5 bases). CDR3 size: 14 residues. V was trimmed by 0 bases and J by 4 bases, leaving 10 bases between them. CDR1 and CDR2 (germline): SGHRS, YFSETQ. This CDR3 is CASSLEGLSYGYTF. CDR3 bases: TGCGCCAGCAGCTTGGAGGGACTTTCCTATGGCTACACCTTC.

The rearrangement joins TRBV7-9 to TRBJ1-1; no firm D call. CDR3 length: 16 amino acids. The V gene's germline CDR1 is SEHNR and CDR2 FQNEAQ (reference sequence). Trimming shortened V by 6 bases and J by 0 bases, and 17 bases separated the two germline ends. This CDR3 reads CASRGPLLGMNTEAFF. For the CDR3, the DNA is TGTGCCAGCAGAGGACCTTTGTTAGGGATGAACACTGAAGCTTTCTTT.

Notes on this clonotype: A much larger clone lies one base from this, so it may be a read error. The chain uses TRBV5-4 and TRBJ2-7; possibly TRBD2 for D (6 bases). Germline V gene data show CDR1 as SGHNT and CDR2 as YYREEE (reference sequence). CDR3 length: 13 amino acids. V shed 1 base and J shed 3 bases, with 8 bases lying between them. DNA for the CDR3: TGTGCCAGCAGCTTGCAGGGACTCTACGAGCAGTACTTC. It translates to CASSLQGLYEQYF. The whole variable domain, remainder taken from reference TRBV5-4 and TRBJ2-7, is ETGVTQSPTHLIKTRGQQVTLRCSSQSGHNTVSWYQQALGQGPQFIFQYYREEENGRGNFPPRFSGLQFPNYSSELNVNALELDDSALYLCASSLQGLYEQYFGPGTRLTVT.

A remark on this clonotype: A read error may account for a junction end that differs from germline. The chain is built from TRBV5-6 and TRBJ1-5; D possibly corresponds to TRBD1 (5 bases). The CDR3 covers 15 residues. Germline values: CDR1 SGHDT, CDR2 YYEEEE. This CDR3 reads CASSLEGIGNQPQHF. CDR3 in DNA: TGCGCCAGCAGCTTGGAGGGGATAGGCAATCAGCCCCAGCATTTT. Variable domain in full (rest from reference TRBV5-6 and TRBJ1-5): DAGVTQSPTHLIKTRGQQVTLRCSPKSGHDTVSWYQQALGQGPQFIFQYYEEEERQRGNFPDRFSGHQFPNYSSELNVNALLLGDSALYLCASSLEGIGNQPQHFGDGTRLSIL.

In its sample, this clonotype is medium-sized. The chain employs TRBV6-5 and TRBJ2-3; 8 nucleotides align to TRBD2. From germline, CDR1 is MNHEY and CDR2 SVGAGI. CDR3 length equals 18 residues. V dropped 0 bases and J dropped 2; count of bases not matched to a gene: 10. CDR3 bases: TGTGCCAGCAGTTACTCGATGAGCGGGAGAGACTTCACAGATACGCAGTATTTT. This translates into CASSYSMSGRDFTDTQYF.

The CDR3 DNA sequence: TGCAGCGTTGAAAGGCTAGCGGGAGGGCCGGGAGAGACCCAGTACTTC. It yields the protein CSVERLAGGPGETQYF. This chain joins TRBV29-1 and TRBJ2-5, with TRBD2 identical over 12 bases. Germline V lookup: CDR1 SQVTM, CDR2 ANQGSEA. J lost 4 bases, V lost 2 bases, and 8 bases had no gene match. The CDR3 has 16 residues.

This clonotype ranks as medium-sized. V gene TRBV12-3 or TRBV12-4 combines with J gene TRBJ2-7; 7 bases map to TRBD1. V shed 6 bases, J shed 2 bases, and the junction held 4 bases outside the gene matches. The CDR3 contains 13 residues. CDR3 nucleotide sequence: TGTGCCAGCAGCCCAGGGGGAACCTACGAGCAGTACTTC. This gives the protein CASSPGGTYEQYF.